Listed below are T cell receptor beta chains from one sample, sequenced in a study of blood T cell repertoires in COVID-19. Data came from immunoSEQ multiplex PCR; TCRdb stores just in-frame clones and leaves some out. The data contain a few hundred thousand clones, 85% to 90% of them seen just once; the ten biggest clones take up approximately 6.2%. The sequenced sample consisted of peripheral blood. The receptors shown here come from a man in his sixties who had recovered from COVID-19. Each CDR3 is given with its conserved first and last residue. The D gene is left open where the match is weak. Some rows mark clone size as missing; the rest say once, few, many or name a class of expanded clone.

d_call j_call clone_size v_call cdr3_aa
. TRBJ2-7 . TRBV5-5 CASSLLTSANEQYF
. TRBJ1-2 . TRBV18 CASSLAGAPYGYTF
. TRBJ1-2 . TRBV7-3 CASSFDKVLGYTF
. TRBJ2-7 . TRBV9 CASSNLLGGEQYF
. TRBJ1-3 . TRBV28 CATTQGATGNTIYF
. TRBJ1-4 . TRBV5-1 CASSLQGSGNEKLFF
. TRBJ2-7 . TRBV3-1/TRBV3-2 CASSRKGIHEQYF
TRBD2 TRBJ2-1 . TRBV4-3 CASSQEWSTGGRGEQFF
TRBD2 TRBJ2-2 few TRBV5-1 CASSRGVGLAETGELFF
TRBD1 TRBJ1-4 . TRBV9 CASSTTGDPTNEKLFF
. TRBJ2-5 . TRBV21-1 CASSNQEGESRERETQYF
TRBD2 TRBJ2-3 . TRBV28 CASSLLAGGTDTQYF